Below, 18 T cell receptor beta chains from the same sample are listed, as sequenced in a study of blood T cell repertoires in COVID-19. This table comes from immunoSEQ multiplex PCR, and its TCRdb copy is limited to in-frame clones, with some not included. The table lists 40,000 or so clones, roughly 83% of them singletons. Sequencing was performed on peripheral blood. These receptors came from a human donor with acute or convalescent COVID-19. The donor label of this sample is uncertain.

The chain couples TRBV6-1 to TRBJ2-3; TRBD2 agrees at 7 bases. This CDR3 region has 15 residues. The V and J ends lost 3 bases and 1 base, in that order; junction bases with no gene match: 4. Germline lookup yields CDR1 MNHNS and CDR2 SASEGT. CDR3 in DNA: TGTGCCAGCAGTGATGGGGGGGGTCGCACAGATACGCAGTATTTT. The encoded protein is CASSDGGGRTDTQYF.

For the CDR3, the DNA is TGTGCCAGCAGCCAAGGTGAGACAGGGACTCAAGAGACCCAGTACTTC. Its translation is CASSQGETGTQETQYF. V gene TRBV4-2 combines with J gene TRBJ2-5; possibly TRBD1 for D (7 bases). This CDR3 comprises 16 residues. Deletions cut 1 base from V and 2 bases from J, with 14 bases between. The germline gives CDR1 LGHNA, CDR2 YNFKEQ.

V is TRBV14 and J is TRBJ2-1; 8 positions match TRBD1. The CDR3 length is 16 residues. Germline-derived CDR1 and CDR2 are SGHDN and FVKESK. The J segment lost 0 bases and the V segment lost 6 bases, leaving 7 bases of the junction unmatched. Here the CDR3 DNA reads TGTGCCAGCAGGGGCAACAGGGGGAGCTCCTACAATGAGCAGTTCTTC. As protein: CASRGNRGSSYNEQFF.

About this clone: This sample includes further DNA sequences coding for the same CDR3. J is TRBJ2-2 and V is TRBV2; TRBD1 aligns across 9 bases. Germline CDR1 is SNHLY and CDR2 is FYNNEI. V lost 3 bases to trimming and J lost 1 base; unmatched junction nucleotides: 3. The CDR3 runs to 16 residues. CDR3 bases: TGTGCCAGCAGTGACCTGGACAGGGGGAACACCGGGGAGCTGTTTTTT. Residues: CASSDLDRGNTGELFF.

This clone was seen once. The V call is TRBV5-5, the J call TRBJ2-5; TRBD2 matches 7 bases. CDR1 is SGHKS, CDR2 YYEKEE, per germline (reference sequence). The V segment lost 1 base and the J segment 3 bases; nucleotides outside the gene matches: 0. The CDR3 consists of 13 residues. The CDR3 is CASSLSGEETQYF. CDR3 sequence (DNA): TGTGCCAGCAGCTTGAGCGGGGAAGAGACCCAGTACTTC. The entire variable domain, with the rest obtained from reference TRBV5-5 and TRBJ2-5, is as follows: DAGVTQSPTHLIKTRGQQVTLRCSPISGHKSVSWYQQVLGQGPQFIFQYYEKEERGRGNFPDRFSARQFPNYSSELNVNALLLGDSALYLCASSLSGEETQYFGPGTRLLVL.

This clone was seen only a few times. The CDR3: CASSIDRGRTGELFF. In DNA, the CDR3 is TGTGCCAGTAGTATAGACAGGGGGCGGACCGGGGAGCTGTTTTTT. This chain uses TRBV19 with TRBJ2-2; TRBD1 aligns across 8 bases. The CDR3 covers 15 residues. Germline-derived CDR1 and CDR2 are LNHDA and SQIVND (reference sequence). The V gene end was trimmed by 0 bases and the J gene end by 5 bases; junction bases not matched to a gene: 2.

The rearrangement uses TRBV5-4 and TRBJ2-3; 7 nucleotides match TRBD1. Germline V gene sequence: CDR1 SGHNT, CDR2 YYREEE (reference sequence). With V trimmed by 4 bases and J by 0 bases, 5 bases remained unmatched. The CDR3 consists of 15 residues. The CDR3 DNA reads as TGTGCCAGCAGCCCGACAGGGAAAAGCACAGATACGCAGTATTTT. It codes for CASSPTGKSTDTQYF.

The chain combines TRBV5-6 with TRBJ1-1; no reliable D call. Trimming left V 0 bases short and J 11 bases short, with 14 bases between. The CDR3 runs 13 residues. The germline CDR1 and CDR2 sequences are SGHDT and YYEEEE. CDR3 coding DNA: TGTGCCAGCAGCTTGGGAGGGTTAGATGGGGCTTTCTTT. Translated, it gives CASSLGGLDGAFF.

This chain uses TRBV30 with TRBJ1-6; TRBD1 aligns across 7 bases. The trim removed 7 bases at V and 7 bases at J, leaving 7 bases unmatched. The V gene's germline CDR1 is GTSNPN and CDR2 SVGIG (reference sequence). The CDR3 has 13 residues. CDR3 sequence reads: CASEGAGNSPLHF. DNA for the CDR3: TGTGCCTCCGAGGGGGCCGGGAATTCACCCCTCCACTTT.

The rearrangement links TRBV9 to TRBJ2-5; 11 bases fit TRBD1. Germline-derived CDR1 and CDR2 are SGDLS and YYNGEE. The length of the CDR3 is 17 residues. Trimming removed 4 bases from V and 5 bases from J; junction bases left unmatched: 13. CDR3 sequence: CASSPWGTGGIGETQYF. The CDR3 DNA reads TGTGCCAGCAGCCCGTGGGGGACAGGGGGAATTGGCGAGACCCAGTACTTC.

The chain has TRBV7-9 and TRBJ1-4, with TRBD1 matching over 7 bases. The CDR3 spans 16 residues. The germline gives CDR1 SEHNR, CDR2 FQNEAQ (reference sequence). V lost 4 bases and J lost 6; bases outside the gene matches: 11. The CDR3 sequence: CASSSQYRGEDEKLFF. In DNA form, the CDR3 reads TGTGCCAGCAGCTCACAGTACAGGGGAGAGGATGAAAAACTGTTTTTT.

V gene TRBV9 combines with J gene TRBJ2-3; D is possibly TRBD2 (6 bases). This CDR3 has 14 residues. V was pared by 0 bases and J by 3 bases, with 8 bases between. Germline values: CDR1 SGDLS, CDR2 YYNGEE. The CDR3 is CASSVGTITDTQYF. The CDR3 DNA reads TGTGCCAGCAGCGTAGGGACTATTACAGATACGCAGTATTTT.

This chain connects TRBV4-3 to TRBJ2-2, with 10 bases matching TRBD1. With 3 bases clipped from V and 6 bases from J, the junction kept 7 bases outside the gene matches. The CDR3 is 16 amino acids. Germline CDR1 and CDR2: LGHNA and YSLEER. In DNA, the CDR3 is TGCGCCAGCAGCCATCCCGGGACAGGGGTCCCCGGGGAGCTGTTTTTT. Protein sequence: CASSHPGTGVPGELFF.

This clone showed up just once. This chain joins TRBV30 and TRBJ2-3, with 9 bases fitting TRBD1. Germline V gene data show CDR1 as GTSNPN and CDR2 as SVGIG (reference sequence). V was clipped by 0 bases and J by 1 base; unmatched bases: 2. The CDR3 runs to 15 residues. The CDR3 DNA sequence: TGTGCCTGGAGTGTACGGGACAGGGGCACAGATACGCAGTATTTT. Its translation is CAWSVRDRGTDTQYF.

This chain connects TRBV19 to TRBJ2-7; 9 nucleotides align to TRBD2. The CDR3 has 13 residues. The V gene's germline CDR1 is LNHDA and CDR2 SQIVND (reference sequence). V was clipped by 6 bases and J by 3 bases; unmatched bases: 3. The CDR3 nucleotides read TGTGCCAGTAGATTTAGCGGGAGCTACGAGCAGTACTTC. It codes for CASRFSGSYEQYF.

The gene calls are TRBV6-6 and TRBJ1-4; a possible D gene is TRBD1 (5 bases). V gave up 6 bases and J gave up 2 bases, with 10 bases separating them. The germline CDR1 and CDR2 sequences are MNHNY and SVGAGI (reference sequence). The CDR3 covers 14 residues. The chain's CDR3 is CASSPGGTNEKLFF. The CDR3 DNA sequence: TGTGCCAGCAGCCCCGGGGGGACTAATGAAAAACTGTTTTTT.

The chain uses TRBV19 and TRBJ1-1; 7 nucleotides agree with TRBD1. There are 15 residues in the CDR3. The V segment lost 6 bases and the J segment 6 bases; nucleotides outside the gene matches: 13. Per the germline V gene, CDR1 is LNHDA and CDR2 is SQIVND (reference sequence). For the CDR3, the DNA is TGTGCCAGTAGCACTCTTATACAGGGGTCGCCTGAAGCTTTCTTT. It is translated as CASSTLIQGSPEAFF.

V usage is TRBV4-2 and J usage is TRBJ1-2; 11 bases are a match to TRBD1. With V trimmed by 4 bases and J by 7 bases, 5 bases remained unmatched. The CDR3 has 14 residues. Germline CDR1 LGHNA, CDR2 YNFKEQ. The DNA for the CDR3 is TGTGCCAGCAGCCCCGGACAGGGGGCTCGTGGCTACACCTTC. Translation gives CASSPGQGARGYTF.